The 15 T cell receptor beta chains below come from one sample, sequenced in a study of T cell repertoires in cytomegalovirus infection. TCRdb called the reads again in MiXCR, with one record for every CDR3 protein. The profile shows fewer than 250,000 distinct CDR3 sequences, roughly 20% of them singletons. Specimen: CD8+ T cells from PBMCs. These receptors came from a human donor in good health (CMV status not recorded). Some clones in this sample may be carry-over from other donors' samples.

The chain carries TRBV29-1 and TRBJ2-2; 11 bases align to TRBD2. From germline, CDR1 is SQVTM and CDR2 ANQGSEA. Trimming took 7 bases from V and 6 from J; bases not matched to a gene: 7. CDR3 length equals 14 residues. CDR3 residues: CSASLSGGAGELFF. The DNA of the CDR3 is TGCAGCGCTAGTCTTAGCGGGGGGGCCGGGGAGCTGTTTTTT.

This chain connects TRBV27 to TRBJ2-2; D is unresolved. The ends were cut back, 3 bases at V and 0 bases at J, with 5 bases in the middle. The CDR3 totals 14 residues. CDR1 and CDR2 from the germline V gene are MNHEY and SMNVEV (reference sequence). The CDR3 here is CASSFQANTGELFF. CDR3 DNA sequence: TGTGCCAGCAGTTTCCAAGCGAACACCGGGGAGCTGTTTTTT.

The gene calls are TRBV27 and TRBJ1-5; D is undetermined. V shed 4 bases and J shed 2 bases, with 9 bases lying between them. The CDR3 runs to 14 residues. Germline CDR1 reads MNHEY; CDR2 reads SMNVEV (reference sequence). For the CDR3, the DNA is TGTGCCAGCAGTTACTCCTTCGGCAATCAGCCCCAGCATTTT. Translating it yields CASSYSFGNQPQHF.

The CDR3: CASSPGWGFREQFF. Written as DNA, the CDR3 is TGTGCCAGCAGCCCAGGGTGGGGTTTTCGTGAGCAGTTCTTC. The V and J genes are TRBV5-4 and TRBJ2-1; maybe TRBD1 (5 bases). The CDR3 has 14 residues. Trimming cost V 4 bases and J 9 bases, with 17 bases left between them. The germline gives CDR1 SGHNT, CDR2 YYREEE (reference sequence).

There are many counts of this clonotype. The chain employs TRBV28 and TRBJ1-2; the D gene is possibly TRBD1 (5 bases). CDR1 MDHEN and CDR2 SYDVKM come from the germline V gene. V lost 5 bases and J 3 bases, leaving 7 bases between the germline ends. This CDR3 contains 12 residues. The CDR3 loop reads CASSKQDYGYTF. Here the CDR3 DNA reads TGTGCCAGCAGTAAACAGGACTATGGCTACACCTTC.

This clonotype was seen only a few times. J is TRBJ2-5 and V is TRBV3-1; D may be TRBD1 (6 bases). Per germline, CDR1 LGHDT and CDR2 YNNKEL (reference sequence). The CDR3 contains 15 residues. V was clipped by 0 bases and J by 2 bases, with 10 bases between them. The CDR3 nucleotides are TGTGCCAGCAGCCAAGAGGGACATCTGCAAGAGACCCAGTACTTC. Translation: CASSQEGHLQETQYF.

This clonotype was detected a few times. This chain links TRBV4-1 with TRBJ1-2; the match to TRBD1 covers 10 bases. The germline V gene encodes CDR1 MGHRA and CDR2 YSYEKL. Unmatched junction bases numbered 5, after V lost 3 bases and J lost 7 bases. This CDR3 region has 14 residues. CDR3 amino acids: CASSQTGGAFGYTF. The CDR3 DNA sequence: TGCGCCAGCAGCCAGACAGGGGGCGCCTTTGGCTACACCTTC.

This clonotype was counted only a few times. The gene calls are TRBV19 and TRBJ1-1, with D possibly being TRBD1 (5 bases). CDR3 length: 12 amino acids. The germline CDR1 and CDR2 sequences are LNHDA and SQIVND (reference sequence). V was pared by 3 bases and J by 8 bases, with 10 bases between. Here the CDR3 reads CASSIGGVEAFF. The CDR3 DNA is TGTGCCAGTAGTATCGGGGGAGTAGAAGCTTTCTTT.

This clonotype was counted between two and nine times. This rearrangement joins TRBV20-1 to TRBJ1-6; D remains ambiguous. With 3 bases removed from V and 4 bases from J, the gap between germline ends came to 10 bases. The CDR3 extends over 14 amino acids. The germline V gene encodes CDR1 DFQATT and CDR2 SNEGSKA (reference sequence). The CDR3 here is CSARPQIYNSPLHF. The CDR3 DNA follows: TGCAGTGCTAGGCCTCAAATTTATAATTCACCCCTCCACTTT.

The chain joins TRBV28 to TRBJ1-1; tentatively, D is TRBD1 (5 bases). The CDR3 is 15 residues long. Germline CDR1 and CDR2: MDHEN and SYDVKM. V shed 5 bases and J shed 4 bases, with 17 bases lying between them. Here the CDR3 DNA reads TGTGCCAGCAGTCCAAAGCAGGGCGTGAGCACTGAAGCTTTCTTT. Its translation: CASSPKQGVSTEAFF.

This clonotype was observed a few times. The rearrangement links TRBV28 to TRBJ2-7, with D hard to call. Germline assignment: CDR1 MDHEN and CDR2 SYDVKM. The CDR3 sequence is 15 residues long. The germline V and J ends were trimmed by 3 bases and 2 bases, with 14 bases remaining between them. The DNA for the CDR3 is TGTGCCAGCAGTTTCGAGGCTTCCCGCCCCTACGAGCAGTACTTC. Amino acids: CASSFEASRPYEQYF.

V and J are TRBV19 and TRBJ1-1; no firm D call. Trimming cost V 5 bases and J 3 bases, with 10 bases left between them. CDR3 length: 13 amino acids. Germline V gives CDR1 LNHDA, CDR2 SQIVND (reference sequence). The chain's CDR3 is CASSPGLDTEAFF. As DNA, the CDR3 is TGTGCCAGTAGTCCGGGGTTGGACACTGAAGCTTTCTTT.

This clonotype has a handful of counts. The rearrangement links TRBV9 to TRBJ2-3; tentatively, D is TRBD1 or TRBD2 (5 bases each). Germline V CDR1 and CDR2: SGDLS, YYNGEE. This CDR3 is 15 amino acids long. Trimming took off 2 bases at V and 2 bases at J, with 12 bases between the two ends. CDR3 in amino acids: CASSVEGTDTDTQYF. In nucleotides, the CDR3 is TGTGCCAGCAGCGTCGAAGGGACGGACACAGATACGCAGTATTTT.

Only one count was recorded for this clonotype. The chain carries TRBV2 and TRBJ2-4; D possibly corresponds to TRBD2 (6 bases). V lost 3 bases and J 9 bases, leaving 15 bases between the germline ends. Germline V lookup: CDR1 SNHLY, CDR2 FYNNEI. This CDR3 has 14 amino acids. CDR3 sequence (DNA): TGTGCCAGCAGTGACCCCGGGGGAGGTGGCATTCAGTACTTC. Its protein product is CASSDPGGGGIQYF.

The gene calls are TRBV2 and TRBJ2-3; TRBD1 matches at 8 bases. This CDR3 has 18 residues. Germline lookup yields CDR1 SNHLY and CDR2 FYNNEI. The ends lost 6 bases at V and 2 bases at J; junction bases unmatched: 16. CDR3 bases: TGTGCCAGCAGCGCCTCCCGCAGGGGGCGAGGGGACACAGATACGCAGTATTTT. It is translated as CASSASRRGRGDTDTQYF.